The 13 T cell receptor beta chains given below trace back to one sample, sequenced in a study of blood T cell repertoires in COVID-19. Profiled with immunoSEQ multiplex PCR; TCRdb holds only in-frame clones, not every one. Of about 150,000 clones in the sample, 65% to 90% were seen once. Material for sequencing was peripheral blood. Every receptor here comes from a woman aged 55-69 years with COVID-19, enrolled during active disease.

The chain recombines TRBV5-4 with TRBJ2-3; no definite D call. The CDR3 has 14 residues. V dropped 5 bases and J dropped 0 bases, with 10 bases sitting between them. Germline V lookup: CDR1 SGHNT, CDR2 YYREEE (reference sequence). CDR3 in amino acids: CASSGPASTDTQYF. The CDR3 DNA follows: TGTGCCAGCAGTGGGCCCGCGAGCACAGATACGCAGTATTTT.

CDR3 loop: CASTLGGQASSYNSPLHF. Here the CDR3 DNA reads TGTGCCAGCACCCTAGGGGGCCAGGCAAGCTCCTATAATTCACCCCTCCACTTT. V usage is TRBV7-8 and J usage is TRBJ1-6, with 7 bases aligning to TRBD1. V shed 7 bases and J 0 bases; nucleotides not matched to a gene: 12. The CDR3 loop spans 18 amino acids. CDR1 is SGHVS and CDR2 is FQNEAQ in the germline V gene.

This clone was recorded only once. The rearrangement joins TRBV2 to TRBJ1-1; tentatively, D is TRBD1 (6 bases). CDR3 length: 16 amino acids. The V gene's germline CDR1 is SNHLY and CDR2 FYNNEI. V shed 3 bases and J shed 1 base, with 15 bases lying between them. The CDR3 region is CASSDDRNTGNTEAFF. The CDR3 region has the DNA TGTGCCAGCAGTGACGACAGGAACACTGGGAACACTGAAGCTTTCTTT.

The chain employs TRBV19 and TRBJ1-1; a possible D gene is TRBD1 (6 bases). Trimming removed 6 bases from V and 0 bases from J, with 11 bases in between. CDR1 and CDR2 (germline): LNHDA, SQIVND (reference sequence). This CDR3 comprises 14 residues. CDR3 region: CASRQGFMNTEAFF. The CDR3 bases are TGTGCCAGTAGGCAGGGGTTTATGAACACTGAAGCTTTCTTT. The entire variable domain, with the rest obtained from reference TRBV19 and TRBJ1-1, is as follows: DGGITQSPKYLFRKEGQNVTLSCEQNLNHDAMYWYRQDPGQGLRLIYYSQIVNDFQKGDIAEGYSVSREKKESFPLTVTSAQKNPTAFYLCASRQGFMNTEAFFGQGTRLTVV.

The V call is TRBV19, the J call TRBJ2-5; 8 nucleotides agree with TRBD1. The CDR3 loop spans 15 amino acids. J lost 5 bases, V lost 5 bases, and 10 bases had no gene match. Germline V gene data show CDR1 as LNHDA and CDR2 as SQIVND (reference sequence). The CDR3 reads CASSPQTGAGETQYF. CDR3 DNA sequence: TGTGCCAGTAGTCCGCAGACAGGGGCTGGGGAGACCCAGTACTTC.

This clone was counted a few times. The chain carries TRBV6-5 and TRBJ1-2; 11 bases align to TRBD1. The V gene end was trimmed by 6 bases and the J gene end by 7 bases; junction bases not matched to a gene: 7. Germline V gene sequence: CDR1 MNHEY, CDR2 SVGAGI. CDR3 length equals 14 residues. CDR3 region: CASRPGTGGLGYTF. In nucleotides, the CDR3 is TGTGCCAGCAGACCCGGGACAGGGGGTCTTGGCTACACCTTC.

This clone turned up a few times. The chain joins TRBV7-7 to TRBJ2-5, with D perhaps TRBD1 (7 bases). The CDR3 has 15 amino acids. Trimming stripped 1 base from V and 7 bases from J, with 16 bases between. Looked up from germline, CDR1 is SSHAT and CDR2 is FNYEAQ (reference sequence). The CDR3 is CASSLGGTERVTQYF. DNA of the CDR3: TGTGCCAGCAGCTTAGGAGGGACAGAGCGGGTGACCCAGTACTTC.

This clone was counted once. This sequence joins TRBV10-2 and TRBJ1-3; possible D gene TRBD1, 5 bases. Trimming pared 6 bases from V and 0 bases from J, leaving 15 bases between. CDR1 WSHSY and CDR2 SAAADI come from the germline V gene. CDR3 length equals 16 residues. Here the CDR3 DNA reads TGCGCCAGCAGCCAAACCTCAGGGCCCTCTGGAAACACCATATATTTT. Protein product: CASSQTSGPSGNTIYF.

This clone was observed once. This chain links TRBV5-1 with TRBJ1-6; the D is unclear. CDR3 length equals 15 residues. The V gene's germline CDR1 is SGHRS and CDR2 YFSETQ. V lost 0 bases, J lost 7 bases, and 11 bases lay in between. CDR3 sequence: CASSLGGPGNSPLHF. CDR3 DNA sequence: TGCGCCAGCAGCTTGGGAGGCCCGGGGAATTCACCCCTCCACTTT.

This chain links TRBV5-1 with TRBJ2-5; TRBD1 might be the D (5 bases). Trimming took off 4 bases at V and 1 base at J, with 8 bases between the two ends. The CDR3 spans 13 residues. Germline CDR1 and CDR2: SGHRS and YFSETQ. The CDR3 here is CASSPDSQETQYF. CDR3 nucleotide sequence: TGCGCCAGCAGCCCTGACAGCCAAGAGACCCAGTACTTC.

This chain links TRBV4-2 with TRBJ1-5, with 7 bases that match TRBD1. This CDR3 contains 15 residues. Germline CDR1 reads LGHNA; CDR2 reads YNFKEQ. Losses at the gene ends were 0 bases for V and 3 bases for J; bases not matched to a gene: 2. The CDR3 DNA sequence: TGTGCCAGCAGCCAAGATACAGGGGCCAATCAGCCCCAGCATTTT. Its translation: CASSQDTGANQPQHF.

This sequence joins TRBV5-1 and TRBJ1-3; the match to TRBD1 covers 10 bases. Germline trimming cut 4 bases from V and 1 base from J; bases unmatched to any gene: 14. This CDR3 is 19 amino acids long. Germline lookup yields CDR1 SGHRS and CDR2 YFSETQ. The CDR3 DNA reads as TGCGCCAGCAGCCTGACCTGGGACAGGGGCCCCGTATCTGGAAACACCATATATTTT. It codes for CASSLTWDRGPVSGNTIYF.

Turning to this clone: The same CDR3 also results from other DNA sequences found in this sample. This sequence joins TRBV5-1 and TRBJ2-1; TRBD2 aligns across 7 bases. The CDR3 is made up of 14 amino acids. Germline CDR1 is SGHRS and CDR2 is YFSETQ. Trimming removed 1 base from V and 5 bases from J; junction bases left unmatched: 3. The CDR3 spells CASSLIAGNNEQFF. The CDR3 DNA sequence: TGCGCCAGCAGCTTGATAGCGGGCAACAATGAGCAGTTCTTC.